These T cell receptor beta chains were read from a single sample in a study of T-cell reconstitution after alpha-beta-depleted transplantation in children. TCRdb recomputed calls from the PCR reads with MiXCR, one row per CDR3 protein. The table has about 980,000 distinct CDR3 sequences, around 30% seen once. Sequenced material: PBMCs, mostly from graft donor cells, taken 360 days after TCRalphabeta/CD19-depleted stem cell transplant. The receptors here all came from a boy younger than two who had a stem cell transplant for SCID, so the T cells may come from the graft donor. Both conserved end residues are part of each CDR3. Fields, in order: clone size, J gene, V gene, D gene, CDR3 DNA, CDR3 protein. The D gene is left open where the match is weak. Part of the rows lack a size; the others show once, few, many or a class for expanded clones.

clone size: NA; J gene: TRBJ1-1; V gene: TRBV4-1; D gene: NA; CDR3 DNA: TGCGCCAGCAGCCAAGATCGCCGGGGTTGGATGAACACTGAAGCTTTCTTT; CDR3 protein: CASSQDRRGWMNTEAFF
clone size: NA; J gene: TRBJ2-2; V gene: TRBV2; D gene: TRBD2; CDR3 DNA: TGTGCCAGCAGCCCTTTACTAGCGGGGGGGCCGGGGACCGGGGAGCTGTTTTTT; CDR3 protein: CASSPLLAGGPGTGELFF
clone size: many; J gene: TRBJ2-5; V gene: TRBV20-1; D gene: NA; CDR3 DNA: TGCAGTGCCCACGCCAGGCGAGGAGAGACCCAGTACTTC; CDR3 protein: CSAHARRGETQYF
clone size: NA; J gene: TRBJ2-1; V gene: TRBV20-1; D gene: TRBD2; CDR3 DNA: TGCAGTGCTAGAGACCCAGCGGGGGCAGATGAGCAGTTCTTC; CDR3 protein: CSARDPAGADEQFF
clone size: many; J gene: TRBJ2-7; V gene: TRBV27; D gene: NA; CDR3 DNA: TGTGCCAGCAGCATAGGGGGGGGCACCTACGAGCAGTACTTC; CDR3 protein: CASSIGGGTYEQYF
clone size: few; J gene: TRBJ2-3; V gene: TRBV10-3; D gene: TRBD2; CDR3 DNA: TGTGCCATCAGTCCGAGACTAGCGGGGGGGGTTTCAGATACGCAGTATTTT; CDR3 protein: CAISPRLAGGVSDTQYF
clone size: NA; J gene: TRBJ1-3; V gene: TRBV9; D gene: NA; CDR3 DNA: TGTGCCAGCAGCGGGACAGTTCTCTCTGGAAACACCATATATTTT; CDR3 protein: CASSGTVLSGNTIYF
clone size: NA; J gene: TRBJ2-1; V gene: TRBV20-1; D gene: NA; CDR3 DNA: TGCAGTGCTGGCGCGCGAGCGGTCCCTTCCTACAATGAGCAGTTCTTC; CDR3 protein: CSAGARAVPSYNEQFF
clone size: once; J gene: TRBJ2-1; V gene: TRBV14; D gene: NA; CDR3 DNA: TGTGCCAGCAGCCAAAATCCCCCCCGGCTAGCCCATTTCAATGAGCAGTTCTTC; CDR3 protein: CASSQNPPRLAHFNEQFF
clone size: many; J gene: TRBJ2-5; V gene: TRBV3-1; D gene: NA; CDR3 DNA: TGTGCCAGCAGCCAAGATAGGGTTGGGGAGACCCAGTACTTC; CDR3 protein: CASSQDRVGETQYF
clone size: few; J gene: TRBJ1-3; V gene: TRBV2; D gene: NA; CDR3 DNA: TGTGCCAGAGGGAGTTCAGGAAACACCATATATTTT; CDR3 protein: CARGSSGNTIYF
clone size: NA; J gene: TRBJ2-3; V gene: TRBV15; D gene: NA; CDR3 DNA: TGTGCCACCAGCAGGGATTTAGAGGGGAGCACAGATACGCAGTATTTT; CDR3 protein: CATSRDLEGSTDTQYF
clone size: NA; J gene: TRBJ2-4; V gene: TRBV5-1; D gene: TRBD1; CDR3 DNA: TGCGCCAGCAGCCTGGACAGGGGATGGGCCAAAAACATTCAGTACTTC; CDR3 protein: CASSLDRGWAKNIQYF
clone size: many; J gene: TRBJ2-3; V gene: TRBV20-1; D gene: TRBD2; CDR3 DNA: TGCAGTGCTCCCAAACGAGATACACTAGCGAATACGCAGTATTTT; CDR3 protein: CSAPKRDTLANTQYF
clone size: NA; J gene: TRBJ2-7; V gene: TRBV5-1; D gene: NA; CDR3 DNA: TGCGCCAGCAGCTTGGTAGGCCCTCAAGGGAACTACGAGCAGTACTTC; CDR3 protein: CASSLVGPQGNYEQYF
clone size: few; J gene: TRBJ2-7; V gene: TRBV12-3/TRBV12-4; D gene: TRBD1; CDR3 DNA: TGTGCCAGCAGCCGGGGACAGGGGGCGTCCTACGAGCAGTACTTC; CDR3 protein: CASSRGQGASYEQYF
clone size: NA; J gene: TRBJ2-7; V gene: TRBV20-1; D gene: TRBD1; CDR3 DNA: TGCAGTGCGGAGAGCGGACAGGCCTCCTACGAGCAGTACTTC; CDR3 protein: CSAESGQASYEQYF
clone size: NA; J gene: TRBJ2-1; V gene: TRBV5-1; D gene: NA; CDR3 DNA: TGCGCCAGCAGCTTGGTCGCGGCAGGGCCTGGTAATGAGCAGTTCTTC; CDR3 protein: CASSLVAAGPGNEQFF
clone size: few; J gene: TRBJ2-5; V gene: TRBV29-1; D gene: TRBD1; CDR3 DNA: TGCAGCGGGACAGGCGTCCCGGAGACCCAGTACTTC; CDR3 protein: CSGTGVPETQYF
clone size: NA; J gene: TRBJ2-1; V gene: TRBV7-2; D gene: NA; CDR3 DNA: TGTGCCAGCAGCTTAGACGCGAGTGAGCAGTTCTTC; CDR3 protein: CASSLDASEQFF
clone size: NA; J gene: TRBJ1-1; V gene: TRBV2; D gene: TRBD1; CDR3 DNA: TGTGCCAGCATCCCCATTACGACAGGGTATTTTACTGAAGCTTTCTTT; CDR3 protein: CASIPITTGYFTEAFF
clone size: NA; J gene: TRBJ2-1; V gene: TRBV5-5; D gene: NA; CDR3 DNA: TGTGCCAGCATCCGGGACCCCTTAGCCTACAATGAGCAGTTCTTC; CDR3 protein: CASIRDPLAYNEQFF
clone size: few; J gene: TRBJ1-6; V gene: TRBV20-1; D gene: NA; CDR3 DNA: TGCAGTGCTCGTAAAACTGGACGGGGACCCCTCCACTTT; CDR3 protein: CSARKTGRGPLHF
clone size: many; J gene: TRBJ2-1; V gene: TRBV2; D gene: NA; CDR3 DNA: TGTGCCAGCAGTGGGGGGTACAATGAGCAGTTCTTC; CDR3 protein: CASSGGYNEQFF
clone size: NA; J gene: TRBJ2-3; V gene: TRBV20-1; D gene: TRBD2; CDR3 DNA: TGCAGTGCCAAGACTAGCGGGGGGCCCCGGCCAGGCACAGATACGCAGTATTTT; CDR3 protein: CSAKTSGGPRPGTDTQYF
clone size: once; J gene: TRBJ1-1; V gene: TRBV2; D gene: TRBD1; CDR3 DNA: TGTGCCAGCAGACCGACAGGGGAGGGCACTGAAGCTTTCTTT; CDR3 protein: CASRPTGEGTEAFF
clone size: few; J gene: TRBJ1-1; V gene: TRBV9; D gene: NA; CDR3 DNA: TGTGCCAGCAACCTGGGGGGGGGAATTGGTGAAGCTTTCTTT; CDR3 protein: CASNLGGGIGEAFF
clone size: few; J gene: TRBJ1-3; V gene: TRBV29-1; D gene: NA; CDR3 DNA: TGCAGCGTTCAGAGCTCTGGAAACACCATATATTTT; CDR3 protein: CSVQSSGNTIYF
clone size: NA; J gene: TRBJ2-3; V gene: TRBV27; D gene: TRBD1; CDR3 DNA: TGTGCCAGCAGAGCCTTATTGTGGGACAGGATCAGGGACACAGATACGCAGTATTTT; CDR3 protein: CASRALLWDRIRDTDTQYF
clone size: many; J gene: TRBJ1-1; V gene: TRBV5-1; D gene: NA; CDR3 DNA: TGCGCCAGCAGCTTGACAGGGTTTGGGACTGAAGCTTTCTTT; CDR3 protein: CASSLTGFGTEAFF
clone size: NA; J gene: TRBJ2-1; V gene: TRBV6-5; D gene: NA; CDR3 DNA: TGTGCCAGCAGTTACGAGAGGAAGCAGTTCTTC; CDR3 protein: CASSYERKQFF
clone size: NA; J gene: TRBJ1-2; V gene: TRBV5-1; D gene: NA; CDR3 DNA: TGCGCCAGCAGCAGGGGACTTTATGGCTACACCTTC; CDR3 protein: CASSRGLYGYTF
clone size: NA; J gene: TRBJ1-5; V gene: TRBV6-1; D gene: TRBD1; CDR3 DNA: TGTGCCAGCGCGGACAGGGGGCGGGTGGATCAGCCCCAGCATTTT; CDR3 protein: CASADRGRVDQPQHF
clone size: NA; J gene: TRBJ2-1; V gene: TRBV7-2; D gene: NA; CDR3 DNA: TGTGCCAGCAGCTTATTACCTCTGGCAGCCAAGTACAATGAGCAGTTCTTC; CDR3 protein: CASSLLPLAAKYNEQFF
clone size: few; J gene: TRBJ1-1; V gene: TRBV20-1; D gene: NA; CDR3 DNA: TGCAGTGCTAGTTCAGGATTGAACACTGAAGCTTTCTTT; CDR3 protein: CSASSGLNTEAFF
clone size: NA; J gene: TRBJ2-5; V gene: TRBV28; D gene: NA; CDR3 DNA: TGTGCCAGCAGTTTCCCCACAGGGATCCAAGAGACCCAGTACTTC; CDR3 protein: CASSFPTGIQETQYF
clone size: NA; J gene: TRBJ1-5; V gene: TRBV12-3/TRBV12-4; D gene: NA; CDR3 DNA: TGTGCCAGCACCAAGGACAGAACCCACAATCAGCCCCAGCATTTT; CDR3 protein: CASTKDRTHNQPQHF
clone size: NA; J gene: TRBJ2-7; V gene: TRBV15; D gene: TRBD1; CDR3 DNA: TGTGCCACCAGCAAAGGGACACAGGGGGAGCAGTACTTC; CDR3 protein: CATSKGTQGEQYF
clone size: few; J gene: TRBJ2-5; V gene: TRBV3-1; D gene: TRBD2; CDR3 DNA: TGTGCCAGCAGCCAAGAGACCCCTAGCGGGGTGGGAGAGACCCAGTACTTC; CDR3 protein: CASSQETPSGVGETQYF
clone size: NA; J gene: TRBJ1-1; V gene: TRBV6-1; D gene: TRBD1; CDR3 DNA: TGTGCCAGCACCATCTCAAACCCGGGGACAGGGCAAGAAGCTTTCTTT; CDR3 protein: CASTISNPGTGQEAFF
clone size: NA; J gene: TRBJ2-7; V gene: TRBV10-3; D gene: TRBD1; CDR3 DNA: TGTGCCATCAGTGACCCGAAGCGACAGGGTACCTCTTCATACGAGCAGTACTTC; CDR3 protein: CAISDPKRQGTSSYEQYF
clone size: few; J gene: TRBJ2-1; V gene: TRBV12-3/TRBV12-4; D gene: TRBD2; CDR3 DNA: TGTGCCAGCAAAGGCCTAGCGGGGGGGCTCAATGAGCAGTTCTTC; CDR3 protein: CASKGLAGGLNEQFF
clone size: once; J gene: TRBJ1-1; V gene: TRBV5-1; D gene: TRBD1; CDR3 DNA: TGCGCCAGCAGCCTACGGGACAGACAGAACACTGAAGCTTTCTTT; CDR3 protein: CASSLRDRQNTEAFF
clone size: few; J gene: TRBJ2-3; V gene: TRBV12-3/TRBV12-4; D gene: NA; CDR3 DNA: TGTGCCAGCAGTCTTGCGGGTCCGTACACAGATACGCAGTATTTT; CDR3 protein: CASSLAGPYTDTQYF
clone size: NA; J gene: TRBJ2-2; V gene: TRBV11-2; D gene: NA; CDR3 DNA: TGTGCCAGCAGCGAGAGACACACCGGGGAGCTGTTTTTT; CDR3 protein: CASSERHTGELFF
clone size: few; J gene: TRBJ2-5; V gene: TRBV18; D gene: NA; CDR3 DNA: TGTGCCAGCTCACGGACCCACATACAAGAGACCCAGTACTTC; CDR3 protein: CASSRTHIQETQYF
clone size: NA; J gene: TRBJ2-1; V gene: TRBV10-2; D gene: TRBD2; CDR3 DNA: TGCGCCAGCACTAGCGGGGGGGTCTACAATGAGCAGTTCTTC; CDR3 protein: CASTSGGVYNEQFF
clone size: NA; J gene: TRBJ1-5; V gene: TRBV20-1; D gene: NA; CDR3 DNA: TGCAGTGCCAGTAAGGGATCGGAGCCCCAGCATTTT; CDR3 protein: CSASKGSEPQHF
clone size: NA; J gene: TRBJ2-1; V gene: TRBV5-1; D gene: NA; CDR3 DNA: TGCGCCAGCAGCTTGGATGCAGGGATCTACAATGAGCAGTTCTTC; CDR3 protein: CASSLDAGIYNEQFF
clone size: NA; J gene: TRBJ2-7; V gene: TRBV6-5; D gene: NA; CDR3 DNA: TGTGCCAGCAGTTACTCGTCCCTGGTCGCCTACGAGCAGTACTTC; CDR3 protein: CASSYSSLVAYEQYF
clone size: few; J gene: TRBJ2-3; V gene: TRBV7-9; D gene: TRBD2; CDR3 DNA: TGTGCCAGCAGCGCACTAGCGGGGGGAGCAGATACGCAGTATTTT; CDR3 protein: CASSALAGGADTQYF
clone size: NA; J gene: TRBJ2-1; V gene: TRBV6-6; D gene: TRBD1; CDR3 DNA: TGTGCTAGCCATGACAGGGTTGAGCAGTTCTTC; CDR3 protein: CASHDRVEQFF
clone size: few; J gene: TRBJ2-1; V gene: TRBV6-2/TRBV6-3; D gene: TRBD2; CDR3 DNA: TGTGCCAGCAGTACTGGACTAGCGGGGGTTGAGCAGTTCTTC; CDR3 protein: CASSTGLAGVEQFF
clone size: NA; J gene: TRBJ1-1; V gene: TRBV7-9; D gene: NA; CDR3 DNA: TGTGCCAGCAGCCCAAAGAGGGTCGGGACTGAAGCTTTCTTT; CDR3 protein: CASSPKRVGTEAFF
clone size: NA; J gene: TRBJ2-3; V gene: TRBV2; D gene: TRBD1; CDR3 DNA: TGTGCCAGCAGTGGGGACAGTCTGAGCACAGATACGCAGTATTTT; CDR3 protein: CASSGDSLSTDTQYF